The TCR beta chain described here comes from a study of T cell responses to AZD1222 COVID-19 vaccine. Study context: Analyses pooled second doses at about 4 or about 12 weeks.

Concerning this clone: What it binds is not known.

TCRdb keeps only in-frame clones here, not all; method: immunoSEQ multiplex PCR. The sample contains about 140,000 clones, more than 70% of which appear only once. Germline V CDR1 and CDR2: MNHNY, SVGAGI (reference sequence). The CDR3 covers 14 residues. J lost 2 bases, V lost 7 bases, and 8 bases had no gene match. Findings and limits, study-wide: Nearly half of spike-specific TCRs reportedly go after variant regions that carry no mutations.

This chain links TRBV6-6 with TRBJ2-7; 7 nucleotides agree with TRBD1. Here the sequenced sample was peripheral blood, taken on day 0 of AZD1222 vaccination. This TCR was sampled from an adult in good health. The CDR3 region is CASIRDRITYEQYF. The DNA for the CDR3 is TGTGCCAGCATCCGGGACAGAATAACCTACGAGCAGTACTTC.